This T cell receptor (beta chain) was identified during a study of blood T cell repertoires in COVID-19. Study context: There were acute and convalescent COVID-19 samples, and they came from the United States, Italy and Spain. PBMCs, B-cell-depleted T cells, or T cells provided the cDNA or gDNA that made up the material.

Original processing methods: Reference gene primer amplification gave nucleated cell count estimates. Using immunoSEQ multiplex PCR, the repertoire was profiled, and TCRdb retains in-frame clones only, with some absent. V, J and clone size were drawn from that table, and D and trimming were deduced from the DNA. The sample yields approximately 260,000 clones, approximately 86% seen once. The V gene end was trimmed by 4 bases and the J gene end by 5 bases; junction bases not matched to a gene: 9. Per the germline V gene, CDR1 is SGHNT and CDR2 is YYREEE (reference sequence). The CDR3 spans 15 residues.

The chain combines TRBV5-4 with TRBJ2-5; 9 bases line up with TRBD2. The sequenced material came from peripheral blood. The clonotype was recovered from a man between 18 and 35 years old with active or convalescent COVID-19. The CDR3, as DNA: TGTGCCAGCAGCCCAGGGCGGGAGGGTTTGGAGACCCAGTACTTC. Its protein product is CASSPGREGLETQYF.